Presented here are 16 T cell receptor beta chains from one specimen sequenced in a study of T-cell reconstitution after alpha-beta-depleted transplantation in children. Unique molecular identifiers were incorporated into the prepared TCRbeta library. TCRdb re-called the PCR reads through MiXCR, storing one row per CDR3 protein. The data show 250,000 to 350,000 distinct CDR3 sequences, around 20% seen once. The sample in question was PBMCs, mostly from graft donor cells, obtained 180 days after TCRalphabeta/CD19-depleted stem cell transplant. The receptors come from a male patient aged 5 to 17 who had a stem cell transplant for acute lymphoblastic leukemia, so the T cells may come from the graft donor.

This clonotype came up a few times. This chain joins TRBV5-1 and TRBJ2-2; D unclear. The CDR3 is 14 residues long. V was trimmed by 1 base and J by 6 bases, leaving 10 bases between them. Germline CDR1 and CDR2: SGHRS and YFSETQ. CDR3 in DNA: TGCGCCAGCAGCTTGTGGTGGGTTGCCGGGGAGCTGTTTTTT. Translating gives CASSLWWVAGELFF.

The chain carries TRBV20-1 and TRBJ2-7; D not resolved. Germline loops: CDR1 DFQATT, CDR2 SNEGSKA (reference sequence). CDR3 size: 14 residues. V lost 5 bases and J lost 2, with 16 bases in between. The CDR3 DNA reads TGCAGTGCTTCGCCGAACCTCTCACCCTACGAGCAGTACTTC. This translates into CSASPNLSPYEQYF.

The rearrangement links TRBV2 to TRBJ2-1, with D maybe TRBD2 (5 bases). The CDR3 has 13 amino acids. V was shortened by 6 bases and J by 7 bases, with 13 bases between the two germline ends. The germline CDR1 and CDR2 sequences are SNHLY and FYNNEI. DNA of the CDR3: TGTGCCAGCAGGCGGGCATGGCCAAATGAGCAGTTCTTC. Protein: CASRRAWPNEQFF.

This clonotype was seen a few times. The gene calls are TRBV6-6 and TRBJ2-5; D is unclear. The CDR3 spans 13 residues. The V gene lost 8 bases and the J gene lost 2 bases, with 12 bases spanning the gap. From germline, CDR1 is MNHNY and CDR2 SVGAGI (reference sequence). This chain's CDR3 is CASVLTAQETQYF. For the CDR3, the DNA is TGTGCCAGCGTTTTAACAGCTCAAGAGACCCAGTACTTC.

Concerning this clonotype: The junction departs from the called germline gene at one end, perhaps through a read error. The CDR3 DNA sequence: TGCGCCAGCAGCTTGGGTGGGGCGGGGGACCAAAAGACCCAGTACTTC. This codes for CASSLGGAGDQKTQYF. The gene calls are TRBV5-1 and TRBJ2-5; TRBD2 matches 7 bases. There are 16 residues in the CDR3. The germline V gene encodes CDR1 SGHRS and CDR2 YFSETQ.

CDR3 amino acids: CASSYSGGRVETQYF. CDR3 sequence (DNA): TGTGCCAGCAGTTACTCGGGGGGGCGCGTAGAGACCCAGTACTTC. The chain employs TRBV6-5 and TRBJ2-5, with D possibly being TRBD2 (7 bases). This CDR3 has 15 amino acids. V was pared by 0 bases and J by 4 bases, with 12 bases between. Germline V gives CDR1 MNHEY, CDR2 SVGAGI.

The J gene is TRBJ2-1, the V gene TRBV5-6; the match to TRBD2 covers 8 bases. Unmatched junction bases numbered 10, after V lost 1 base and J lost 4 bases. The germline gives CDR1 SGHDT, CDR2 YYEEEE. The CDR3 contains 17 residues. The CDR3 protein is CASSLMTGGPGYNEQFF. CDR3 bases: TGTGCCAGCAGCTTGATGACGGGAGGGCCCGGTTACAATGAGCAGTTCTTC.

This clonotype was counted a few times. The chain recombines TRBV4-1 with TRBJ2-1; D unresolved. The CDR3 extends over 12 amino acids. CDR1 MGHRA and CDR2 YSYEKL come from the germline V gene. Trimming removed 2 bases at V and 4 bases at J, with 3 bases between. The CDR3 bases are TGCGCCAGCAGCCAACGATACAATGAGCAGTTCTTC. Its translation: CASSQRYNEQFF.

J is TRBJ2-3 and V is TRBV14; no clear D. The length of the CDR3 is 10 residues. V lost 3 bases and J lost 7, with 2 bases in between. Per the germline V gene, CDR1 is SGHDN and CDR2 is FVKESK. CDR3 bases: TGTGCCAGCAGCCATTATACGCAGTATTTT. Encoded protein: CASSHYTQYF.

The CDR3 reads CASSLKGGISQYF. The CDR3 nucleotides read TGTGCCAGCAGTTTGAAAGGGGGCATATCCCAGTACTTC. The chain joins TRBV27 to TRBJ2-5; 7 nucleotides agree with TRBD1. Germline V gene lookup returns CDR1 MNHEY and CDR2 SMNVEV (reference sequence). V dropped 3 bases and J dropped 9; count of bases not matched to a gene: 7. The CDR3 contains 13 residues.

This clonotype was counted between two and nine times. CDR3: CSARAYSLSSYNEQFF. The CDR3 nucleotides are TGCAGTGCTAGAGCCTACAGCCTGAGCTCCTACAATGAGCAGTTCTTC. The chain carries TRBV20-1 and TRBJ2-1; D remains unclear. The CDR3 is 16 amino acids. Germline assignment: CDR1 DFQATT and CDR2 SNEGSKA (reference sequence). V was cut by 1 base and J by 0 bases, with 13 bases left in between.

This sequence joins TRBV29-1 and TRBJ1-2, with 8 positions matching TRBD1. This CDR3 is 14 amino acids long. Germline lookup yields CDR1 SQVTM and CDR2 ANQGSEA. Trimming took 0 bases from V and 4 from J; bases not matched to a gene: 4. The CDR3 loop reads CSVEDRTGTYGYTF. CDR3 in DNA: TGCAGCGTTGAAGATCGGACAGGGACCTATGGCTACACCTTC.

The chain employs TRBV12-3 or TRBV12-4 and TRBJ2-1; 12 bases line up with TRBD2. The V segment lost 3 bases and the J segment 8 bases; nucleotides outside the gene matches: 5. This CDR3 comprises 15 residues. This CDR3 reads CASSFWTSGTYEQFF. CDR3 bases: TGTGCCAGCAGTTTTTGGACTAGCGGGACCTATGAGCAGTTCTTC.

In its sample, this clonotype was seen a few times. The chain carries TRBV29-1 and TRBJ1-4; unclear D gene. V was clipped by 4 bases and J by 1 base, with 1 base between them. The CDR3 is 11 residues long. Germline lookup yields CDR1 SQVTM and CDR2 ANQGSEA. DNA of the CDR3: TGCAGCGTTGTAACTAATGAAAAACTGTTTTTT. This encodes CSVVTNEKLFF. Full variable domain (missing parts from reference TRBV29-1 and TRBJ1-4): SAVISQKPSRDICQRGTSLTIQCQVDSQVTMMFWYRQQPGQSLTLIATANQGSEATYESGFVIDKFPISRPNLTFSTLTVSNMSPEDSSIYLCSVVTNEKLFFGSGTQLSVL.

V is TRBV7-9 and J is TRBJ1-5; weak D call: TRBD1 (6 bases). Germline CDR1 and CDR2: SEHNR and FQNEAQ (reference sequence). The V and J ends lost 4 bases and 0 bases respectively, with 10 bases between them. CDR3 length: 15 amino acids. CDR3 nucleotide sequence: TGTGCCAGCAGCTCGGGGGCCGATAGCAATCAGCCCCAGCATTTT. It codes for CASSSGADSNQPQHF.

Concerning this clonotype itself: The junction does not match germline at one end; this may be a read error. The chain links TRBV12-3 or TRBV12-4 to TRBJ2-2; unclear D gene. The CDR3 runs to 13 residues. The DNA of the CDR3 is TGTGCCAGCAGTTTTCAGAACTCCGGGGAGCTGTTTTTT. The encoded protein is CASSFQNSGELFF.